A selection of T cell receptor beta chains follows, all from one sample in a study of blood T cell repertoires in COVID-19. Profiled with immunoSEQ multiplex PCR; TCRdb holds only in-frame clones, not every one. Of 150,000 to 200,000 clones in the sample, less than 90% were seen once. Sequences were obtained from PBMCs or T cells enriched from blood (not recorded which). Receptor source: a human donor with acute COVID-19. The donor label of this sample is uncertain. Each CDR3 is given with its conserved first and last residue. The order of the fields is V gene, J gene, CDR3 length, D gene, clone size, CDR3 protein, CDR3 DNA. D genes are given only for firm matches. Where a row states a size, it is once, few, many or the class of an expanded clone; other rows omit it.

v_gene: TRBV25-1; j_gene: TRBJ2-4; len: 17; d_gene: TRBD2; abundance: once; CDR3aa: CASSPSGGVRAKNIQYF; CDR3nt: TGTGCCAGCAGTCCCAGCGGGGGGGTAAGGGCCAAAAACATTCAGTACTTC
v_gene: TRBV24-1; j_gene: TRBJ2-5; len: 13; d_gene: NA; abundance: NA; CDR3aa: CATSDQYQETQYF; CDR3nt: TGTGCCACCAGTGACCAGTACCAAGAGACCCAGTACTTC
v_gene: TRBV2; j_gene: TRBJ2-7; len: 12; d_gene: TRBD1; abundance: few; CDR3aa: CASSGQGDEQYF; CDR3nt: TGTGCCAGCAGTGGACAGGGGGACGAGCAGTACTTC
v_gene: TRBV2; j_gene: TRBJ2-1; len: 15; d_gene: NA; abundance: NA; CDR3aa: CASSGTGGINNEQFF; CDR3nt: TGTGCCAGCAGTGGTACAGGAGGGATAAACAATGAGCAGTTCTTC
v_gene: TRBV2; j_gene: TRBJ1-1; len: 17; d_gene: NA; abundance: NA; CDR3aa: CASSTHLLTVSNTEAFF; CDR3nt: TGTGCCAGCAGTACTCACCTCCTGACAGTCTCGAACACTGAAGCTTTCTTT
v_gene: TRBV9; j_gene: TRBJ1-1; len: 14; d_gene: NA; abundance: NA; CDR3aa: CASSQTQGNTEAFF; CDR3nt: TGTGCCAGCAGCCAGACTCAGGGGAACACTGAAGCTTTCTTT
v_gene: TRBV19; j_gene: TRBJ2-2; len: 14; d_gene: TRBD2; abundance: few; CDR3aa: CASSVGLGSGELFF; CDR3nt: TGTGCCAGTAGTGTAGGACTAGGCAGCGGGGAGCTGTTTTTT
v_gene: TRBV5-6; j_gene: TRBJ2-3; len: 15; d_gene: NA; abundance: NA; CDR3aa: CASSLGRGGTDTQYF; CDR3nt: TGTGCCAGCAGCTTGGGCAGGGGAGGGACAGATACGCAGTATTTT
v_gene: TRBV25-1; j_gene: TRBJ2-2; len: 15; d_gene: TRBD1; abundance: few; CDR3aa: CASSSRQGENGELFF; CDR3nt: TGTGCCAGCAGTTCCCGACAGGGGGAGAACGGGGAGCTGTTTTTT
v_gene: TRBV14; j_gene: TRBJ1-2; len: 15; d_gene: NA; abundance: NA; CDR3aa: CASSQDWRGDPGYTF; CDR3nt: TGTGCCAGCAGCCAAGATTGGCGGGGGGACCCTGGCTACACCTTC
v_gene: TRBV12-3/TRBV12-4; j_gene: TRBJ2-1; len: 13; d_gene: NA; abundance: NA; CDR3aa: CATGGTGGDEQFF; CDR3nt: TGTGCCACCGGAGGTACGGGGGGCGATGAGCAGTTCTTC
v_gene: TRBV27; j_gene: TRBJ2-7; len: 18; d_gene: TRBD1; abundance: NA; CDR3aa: CASSLNLTPGQDSYEQYF; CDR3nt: TGTGCCAGCAGTTTAAATCTCACCCCGGGACAGGACTCCTACGAGCAGTACTTC
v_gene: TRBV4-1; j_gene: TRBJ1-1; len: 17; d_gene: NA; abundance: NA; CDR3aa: CASRPGVTDLIFAEAFF; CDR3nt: TGCGCCAGCAGGCCTGGTGTTACAGATCTAATTTTCGCTGAAGCTTTCTTT
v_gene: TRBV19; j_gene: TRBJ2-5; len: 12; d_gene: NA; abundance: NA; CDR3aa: CASSQQQETQYF; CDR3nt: TGTGCCAGTAGTCAACAGCAAGAGACCCAGTACTTC
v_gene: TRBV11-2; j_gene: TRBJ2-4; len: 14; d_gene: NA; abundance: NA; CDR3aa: CASSSPRLGGIQYF; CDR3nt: TGTGCCAGCAGCTCACCTAGGCTAGGCGGCATTCAGTACTTC
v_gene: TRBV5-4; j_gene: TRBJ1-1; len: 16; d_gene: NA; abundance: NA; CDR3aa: CASKSSLTGGGTEAFF; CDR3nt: TGTGCCAGCAAAAGCTCCTTGACAGGAGGCGGTACTGAAGCTTTCTTT
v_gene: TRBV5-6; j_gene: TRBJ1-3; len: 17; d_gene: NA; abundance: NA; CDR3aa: CASSRRGGRHSGNTIYF; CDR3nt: TGTGCCAGCAGCCGGAGGGGGGGACGCCACTCTGGAAACACCATATATTTT
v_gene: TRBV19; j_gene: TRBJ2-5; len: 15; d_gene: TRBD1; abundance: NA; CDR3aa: CASSKATGGGETQYF; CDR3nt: TGTGCCAGTAGTAAAGCGACAGGGGGCGGTGAGACCCAGTACTTC
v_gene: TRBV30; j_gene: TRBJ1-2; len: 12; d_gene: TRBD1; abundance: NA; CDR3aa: CAWLQGTNGYTF; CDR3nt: TGTGCCTGGTTACAGGGGACGAATGGCTACACCTTC
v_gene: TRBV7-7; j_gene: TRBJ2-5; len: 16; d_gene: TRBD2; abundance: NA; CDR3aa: CASSLGGTSRGETQYF; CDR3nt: TGTGCCAGCAGCTTAGGCGGGACTAGCCGAGGAGAGACCCAGTACTTC
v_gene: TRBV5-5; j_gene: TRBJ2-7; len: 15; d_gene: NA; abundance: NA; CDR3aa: CASSLEGTRSYEQYF; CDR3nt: TGTGCCAGCAGCTTGGAAGGGACACGCTCCTACGAGCAGTACTTC
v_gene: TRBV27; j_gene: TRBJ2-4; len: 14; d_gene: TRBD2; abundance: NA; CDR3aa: CASSQGTTKNIQYF; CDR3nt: TGTGCCAGCAGTCAAGGGACTACCAAAAACATTCAGTACTTC
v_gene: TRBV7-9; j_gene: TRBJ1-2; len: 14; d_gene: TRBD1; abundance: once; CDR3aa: CASSRITGDYGYTF; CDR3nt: TGTGCCAGCAGCCGAATTACAGGGGACTATGGCTACACCTTC
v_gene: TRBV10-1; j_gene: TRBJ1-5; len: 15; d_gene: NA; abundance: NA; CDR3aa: CASQRGVDRNQPQHF; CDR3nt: TGCGCCAGCCAAAGGGGTGTCGACAGGAATCAGCCCCAGCATTTT
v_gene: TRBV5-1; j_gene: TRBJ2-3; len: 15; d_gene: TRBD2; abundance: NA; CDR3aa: CASSFGTSGTDTQYF; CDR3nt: TGCGCCAGCAGCTTCGGGACTAGCGGCACAGATACGCAGTATTTT
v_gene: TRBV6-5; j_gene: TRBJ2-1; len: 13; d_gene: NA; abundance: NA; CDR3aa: CASSSPGYNEQFF; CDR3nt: TGTGCCAGCAGTTCACCAGGCTACAATGAGCAGTTCTTC
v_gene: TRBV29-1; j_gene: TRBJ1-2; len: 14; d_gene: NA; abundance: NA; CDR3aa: CSVEGGPTNYGYTF; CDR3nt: TGCAGCGTTGAAGGCGGGCCTACTAACTATGGCTACACCTTC
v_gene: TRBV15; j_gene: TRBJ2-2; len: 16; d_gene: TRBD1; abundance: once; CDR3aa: CATSTWRTGGDGELFF; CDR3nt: TGTGCCACCAGCACTTGGCGGACAGGGGGGGACGGGGAGCTGTTTTTT
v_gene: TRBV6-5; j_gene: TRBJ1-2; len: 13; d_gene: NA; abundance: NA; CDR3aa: CAGHAGLNYGYTF; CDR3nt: TGTGCCGGCCACGCGGGGCTCAACTATGGCTACACCTTC
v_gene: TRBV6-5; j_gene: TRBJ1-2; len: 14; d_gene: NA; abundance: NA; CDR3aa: CASRTGTARYGYTF; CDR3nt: TGTGCCAGCAGGACCGGGACTGCCCGCTATGGCTACACCTTC
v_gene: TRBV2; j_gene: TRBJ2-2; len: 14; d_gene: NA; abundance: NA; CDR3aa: CASSQQKNTGELFF; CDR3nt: TGTGCCAGCAGTCAACAGAAGAACACCGGGGAGCTGTTTTTT
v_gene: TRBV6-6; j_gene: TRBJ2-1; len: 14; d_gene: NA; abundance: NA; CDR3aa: CASSSRLVHNEQFF; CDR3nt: TGTGCCAGCAGTTCCCGACTCGTACACAATGAGCAGTTCTTC